This TCR beta chain was sequenced during a study of T cell changes during pregnancy in multiple sclerosis. J was trimmed by 6 bases and V by 0 bases; bases with no gene match: 12. CDR1 and CDR2 (germline): LGHNA, YSLEER. This CDR3 is 18 amino acids long. This clone appeared a single time. Libraries were prepared by immunoSEQ multiplex PCR; TCRdb keeps only in-frame clonotypes and omits some of them. The sample records fewer than 65,000 clones, about 92% being singletons. This sequence joins TRBV4-3 and TRBJ2-3; 10 bases agree with TRBD2. Material: peripheral blood, obtained in the first trimester of pregnancy. This TCR came from a female donor in good health, enrolled as a control in a pregnancy study. The CDR3 sequence: CASSQDFAAGGPWDTQYF. The CDR3, as DNA: TGCGCCAGCAGCCAAGATTTTGCAGCGGGAGGGCCCTGGGATACGCAGTATTTT.